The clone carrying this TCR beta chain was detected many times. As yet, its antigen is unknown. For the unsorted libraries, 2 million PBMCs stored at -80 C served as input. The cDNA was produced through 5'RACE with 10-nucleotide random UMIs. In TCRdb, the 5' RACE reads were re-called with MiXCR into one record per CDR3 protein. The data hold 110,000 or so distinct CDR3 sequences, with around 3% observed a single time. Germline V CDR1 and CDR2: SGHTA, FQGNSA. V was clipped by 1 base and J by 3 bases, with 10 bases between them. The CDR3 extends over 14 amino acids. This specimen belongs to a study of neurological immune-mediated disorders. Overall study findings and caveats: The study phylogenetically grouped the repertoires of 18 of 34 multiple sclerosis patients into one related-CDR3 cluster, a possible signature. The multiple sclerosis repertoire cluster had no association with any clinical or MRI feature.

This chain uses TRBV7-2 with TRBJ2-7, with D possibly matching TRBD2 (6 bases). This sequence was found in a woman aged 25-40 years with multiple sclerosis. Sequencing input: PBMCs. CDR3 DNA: TGTGCCAGCAGCTTAGGGGGACTCGGCTACGAGCAGTACTTC. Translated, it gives CASSLGGLGYEQYF.